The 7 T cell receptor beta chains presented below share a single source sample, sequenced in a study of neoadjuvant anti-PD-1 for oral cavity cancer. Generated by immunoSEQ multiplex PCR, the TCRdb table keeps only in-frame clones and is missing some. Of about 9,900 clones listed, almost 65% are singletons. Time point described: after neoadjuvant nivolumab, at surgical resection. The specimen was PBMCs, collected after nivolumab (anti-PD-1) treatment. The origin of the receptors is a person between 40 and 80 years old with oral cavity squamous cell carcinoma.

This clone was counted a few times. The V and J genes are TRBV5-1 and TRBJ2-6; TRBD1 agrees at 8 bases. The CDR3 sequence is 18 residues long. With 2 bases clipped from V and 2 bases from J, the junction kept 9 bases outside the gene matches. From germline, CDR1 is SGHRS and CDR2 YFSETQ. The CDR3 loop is CASSFWTGTGTGANVLTF. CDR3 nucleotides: TGCGCCAGCAGCTTTTGGACAGGGACGGGCACTGGGGCCAACGTCCTGACTTTC.

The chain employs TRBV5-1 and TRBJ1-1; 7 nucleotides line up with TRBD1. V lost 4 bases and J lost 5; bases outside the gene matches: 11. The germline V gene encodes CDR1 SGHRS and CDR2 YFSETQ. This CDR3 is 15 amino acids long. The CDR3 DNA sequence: TGCGCCAGCAGCCGGAACAGGGGTGTGAGGACTGAAGCTTTCTTT. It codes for CASSRNRGVRTEAFF. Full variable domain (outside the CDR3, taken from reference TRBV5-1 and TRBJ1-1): KAGVTQTPRYLIKTRGQQVTLSCSPISGHRSVSWYQQTPGQGLQFLFEYFSETQRNKGNFPGRFSGRQFSNSRSEMNVSTLELGDSALYLCASSRNRGVRTEAFFGQGTRLTVV.

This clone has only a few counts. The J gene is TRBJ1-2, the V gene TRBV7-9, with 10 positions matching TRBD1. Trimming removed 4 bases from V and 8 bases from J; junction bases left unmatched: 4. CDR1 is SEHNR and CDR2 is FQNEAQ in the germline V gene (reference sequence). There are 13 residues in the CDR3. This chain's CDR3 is CASSYRTGGGYTF. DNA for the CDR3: TGTGCCAGCAGCTACCGGACAGGGGGAGGCTACACCTTC.

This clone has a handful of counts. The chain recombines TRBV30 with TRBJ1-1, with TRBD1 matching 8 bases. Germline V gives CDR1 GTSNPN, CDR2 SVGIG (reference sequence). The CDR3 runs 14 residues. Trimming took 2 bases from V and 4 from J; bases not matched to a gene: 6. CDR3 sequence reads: CAWSISRGLTEAFF. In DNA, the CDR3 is TGTGCCTGGAGTATCTCCAGGGGGCTCACTGAAGCTTTCTTT.

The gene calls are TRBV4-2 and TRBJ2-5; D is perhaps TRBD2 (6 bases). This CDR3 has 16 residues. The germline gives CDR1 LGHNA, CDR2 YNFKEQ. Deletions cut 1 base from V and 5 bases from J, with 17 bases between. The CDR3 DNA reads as TGTGCCAGCAGCCAAGTCTCCGGGACTCCCCAGGAGACCCAGTACTTC. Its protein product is CASSQVSGTPQETQYF.

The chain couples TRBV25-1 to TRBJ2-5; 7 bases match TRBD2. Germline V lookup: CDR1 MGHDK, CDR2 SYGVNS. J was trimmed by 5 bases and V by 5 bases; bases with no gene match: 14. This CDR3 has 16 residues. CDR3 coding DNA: TGTGCCAGCAGTCCCCCTGTTCAGCGGGGAATCGAGACCCAGTACTTC. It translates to CASSPPVQRGIETQYF.

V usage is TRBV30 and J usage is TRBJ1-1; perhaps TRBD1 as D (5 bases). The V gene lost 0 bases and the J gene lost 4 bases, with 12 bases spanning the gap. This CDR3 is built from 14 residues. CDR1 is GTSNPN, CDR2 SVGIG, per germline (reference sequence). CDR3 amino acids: CAWSVNWGGTEAFF. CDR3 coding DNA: TGTGCCTGGAGTGTCAATTGGGGCGGCACTGAAGCTTTCTTT.